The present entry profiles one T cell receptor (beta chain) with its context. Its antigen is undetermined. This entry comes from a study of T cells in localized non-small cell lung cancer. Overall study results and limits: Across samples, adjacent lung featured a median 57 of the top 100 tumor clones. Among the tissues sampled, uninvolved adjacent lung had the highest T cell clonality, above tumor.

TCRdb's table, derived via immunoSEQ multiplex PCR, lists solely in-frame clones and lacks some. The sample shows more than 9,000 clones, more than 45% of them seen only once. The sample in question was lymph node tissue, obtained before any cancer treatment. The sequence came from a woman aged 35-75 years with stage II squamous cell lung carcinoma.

The CDR3 loop reads CASSQFRVEAFF. In DNA, the CDR3 is TGTGCCAGCAGCCAATTCAGGGTGGAAGCTTTCTTT. The chain recombines TRBV16 with TRBJ1-1, with a possible D match to TRBD1 (5 bases). The V and J ends lost 1 base and 8 bases respectively, with 8 bases between them. Germline V gene sequence: CDR1 KGHSY, CDR2 FQNENV. CDR3 length: 12 amino acids.